This T cell receptor beta chain was recovered during a study of shared clonotypes between healthy human individuals. Overall study context: Each donor's CD4 naive and CD4 memory cells filled three plates apiece, CD8 naive two, and CD8 memory one. The study's findings and limits: With few donors, the genetic and exposure-history diversity represented was limited.

The repertoire was sequenced with immunoSEQ multiplex PCR; TCRdb's copy has only in-frame clones and lacks some. The sample has around 2,000,000 clones, around 96% seen once. V lost 6 bases and J 1 base, leaving 13 bases between the germline ends. CDR1 and CDR2 from the germline V gene are SGHRS and YFSETQ. The CDR3 runs to 14 residues. In the case of this clone: No antigen is known for it.

Naive CD8 cells, CD45RO-negative and positively selected for CCR7, excluded terminally differentiated effector memory CD45RA+ cells. This TCR was recovered from a man aged 18 to 30 in good health. The sequenced sample was naive CD8+ T cells sorted from blood. This sequence joins TRBV5-1 and TRBJ1-1, with D hard to call. The CDR3 DNA reads as TGCGCCAGCAACCAGGACCTCTGGAACACTGAAGCTTTCTTT. It translates to CASNQDLWNTEAFF.